This T cell receptor beta chain appears in the sequencing data of a study of regulatory T cells in long-lasting Graves disease. Study-wide points: Favored gene segments in persistent disease were TRBV28, TRBJ1-2 and TRBJ2-5.

Many counts were recorded for this clonotype. No antigen is known for it. CDR1 and CDR2 (germline): MDHEN, SYDVKM. The V end lost 7 bases, the J end lost 7 bases, and 11 bases lay between the germline ends. The CDR3 consists of 13 residues. Sample time point: persistent/refractory GD, antithyroid drugs over 5 years with positive TRAb. The TCR library was made from RNA extracted from PBMCs. Each of the patients was recruited from an endocrinology department situated in Xi'an, China. To make TCR beta libraries, researchers used iRepertoire HTBI primers and Arm-PCR of CDR3 regions. TCRdb independently ran MiXCR on the multiplex PCR reads; one entry per CDR3 protein. The sample has 400,000 to 500,000 distinct CDR3 sequences; 20% to 25% are singletons.

The V gene is TRBV28, the J gene TRBJ1-6; D unclear. This TCR derives from a female donor with Graves disease. Sequencing used peripheral blood mononuclear cells (PBMCs), obtained when the disease was refractory, from a patient treated with antithyroid drugs. The CDR3 DNA reads TGTGCCAGCATCCGAGTTGCCAATTCACCCCTCCACTTT. Amino acid sequence: CASIRVANSPLHF.